These T cell receptor beta chains were read from a single sample in a study of blood T cell repertoires in COVID-19. Data came from immunoSEQ multiplex PCR; TCRdb stores just in-frame clones and leaves some out. This table holds approximately 100,000 clones, about 84% found once. Sequenced sample: peripheral blood. The receptors stem from a woman aged 55-69 years with acute or convalescent COVID-19. Each CDR3 is given with its conserved first and last residue. D genes are given only for firm matches. Clone size is given for some rows only: seen once, a few or many times, or a class if the clone is expanded.

once | TRBJ1-1 | TRBD1 | TRBV6-5 | CASSYTTGETEAFF | TGTGCCAGCAGTTACACCACAGGGGAGACTGAAGCTTTCTTT
few | TRBJ1-4 | TRBD1 | TRBV28 | CASRQTGAGSNEKLFF | TGTGCCAGCAGACAGACAGGGGCAGGGTCTAATGAAAAACTGTTTTTT
- | TRBJ2-7 | TRBD1 | TRBV7-9 | CASSWTEGQATYEQYF | TGTGCCAGCAGCTGGACGGAAGGACAGGCAACCTACGAGCAGTACTTC
few | TRBJ1-2 | - | TRBV6-1 | CASSEDRLTYGYTF | TGTGCCAGCAGTGAAGACCGACTGACCTATGGCTACACCTTC
- | TRBJ2-5 | TRBD2 | TRBV5-4 | CASSLGSGGLGETQYF | TGTGCCAGCAGCTTGGGTAGCGGGGGTTTGGGAGAGACCCAGTACTTC
- | TRBJ2-7 | TRBD1 | TRBV29-1 | CSVTGQISYEQYF | TGCAGCGTAACGGGACAGATCTCCTACGAGCAGTACTTC
- | TRBJ2-7 | - | TRBV6-1 | CASSEVGGAGEQYF | TGTGCCAGCAGTGAAGTGGGCGGGGCGGGCGAGCAGTACTTC
once | TRBJ1-2 | TRBD1 | TRBV7-9 | CASSVTGERGYTF | TGTGCCAGCAGTGTTACAGGGGAGCGAGGCTACACCTTC
- | TRBJ2-3 | - | TRBV6-5 | CASMGDTDTQYF | TGTGCCAGCATGGGAGACACAGATACGCAGTATTTT
- | TRBJ2-3 | TRBD2 | TRBV5-4 | CASSSERGLSTDTQYF | TGTGCCAGCAGCTCGGAGCGGGGGCTTAGCACAGATACGCAGTATTTT
- | TRBJ2-5 | TRBD2 | TRBV7-9 | CASYPGALAGVETQYF | TGTGCCAGCTACCCCGGGGCTCTAGCGGGAGTGGAGACCCAGTACTTC
- | TRBJ2-1 | TRBD2 | TRBV11-2 | CASSLGPLAGGGNEQFF | TGTGCCAGCAGCTTAGGACCACTAGCGGGAGGTGGCAATGAGCAGTTCTTC
- | TRBJ2-1 | TRBD2 | TRBV4-2 | CASSRGLAEPLYNEQFF | TGTGCCAGCAGCAGGGGACTAGCGGAACCGCTCTACAATGAGCAGTTCTTC
- | TRBJ2-3 | TRBD1 | TRBV5-1 | CASSVGQGNTDTQYF | TGCGCCAGCAGCGTGGGACAGGGTAATACAGATACGCAGTATTTT
- | TRBJ2-3 | TRBD1 | TRBV7-2 | CASSLVGTGITDTQYF | TGTGCCAGCAGCTTAGTTGGGACAGGGATCACAGATACGCAGTATTTT
- | TRBJ1-1 | - | TRBV6-5 | CASSYAAGMNTEAFF | TGTGCCAGCAGTTACGCGGCGGGTATGAACACTGAAGCTTTCTTT
- | TRBJ1-4 | - | TRBV5-1 | CASSLGAGEKLFF | TGCGCCAGCAGCTTGGGGGCGGGGGAAAAACTGTTTTTT
- | TRBJ1-2 | - | TRBV6-5 | CASSYYGEGNYGYTF | TGTGCCAGCAGTTACTACGGGGAGGGTAACTATGGCTACACCTTC
- | TRBJ2-7 | - | TRBV5-1 | CASSLDWDSSSYEQYF | TGCGCCAGCAGCTTGGATTGGGACTCTAGCTCCTACGAGCAGTACTTC
- | TRBJ1-1 | - | TRBV7-2 | CASSLGGQTFETFF | TGTGCCAGCAGCTTGGGGGGGCAAACGTTCGAAACTTTCTTT
- | TRBJ1-4 | - | TRBV3-1/TRBV3-2 | CASSQGAEPTNEKLFF | TGTGCCAGCAGCCAAGGTGCGGAACCAACTAATGAAAAACTGTTTTTT
- | TRBJ1-5 | - | TRBV4-2 | CASSPGGRLTQPQHF | TGTGCCAGCAGCCCGGGAGGGCGACTGACTCAGCCCCAGCATTTT
- | TRBJ1-1 | - | TRBV3-1/TRBV3-2 | CASSQEAGFEAFF | TGTGCCAGCAGCCAAGAGGCAGGGTTTGAAGCTTTCTTT
- | TRBJ2-1 | - | TRBV6-2/TRBV6-3 | CASSYVSGGDSSYNEQFF | TGTGCCAGCAGTTACGTCTCGGGAGGGGACAGCTCCTACAATGAGCAGTTCTTC
- | TRBJ2-7 | TRBD1 | TRBV28 | CASETGTGGYEQYF | TGTGCCAGCGAAACCGGGACAGGGGGCTACGAGCAGTACTTC
- | TRBJ2-1 | TRBD2 | TRBV29-1 | CSVIYGLAERYNEQFF | TGCAGCGTTATATACGGACTAGCGGAACGATACAATGAGCAGTTCTTC